One and the same sample provided the 8 T cell receptor beta chains below, sequenced in a study of graft-versus-host responses after intestinal transplantation. Their antigen targets remain unknown. The table came from immunoSEQ multiplex PCR; TCRdb's copy has only in-frame clones and leaves some out. The table records about 88,000 clones, approximately 90% of them present only once. The sample was unstimulated CD4+ T cells sorted from spleen or lymph node cells, taken before transplant. These TCRs come from a human donor who was the organ donor for an intestinal transplant.

V usage is TRBV5-4 and J usage is TRBJ2-3, with D tentatively TRBD2 (6 bases). Between the trimmed V and J ends, which lost 2 bases and 2 bases, there was a span of 9 bases. The CDR3 runs to 14 residues. Per germline, CDR1 SGHNT and CDR2 YYREEE (reference sequence). CDR3 nucleotide sequence: TGTGCCAGCAGCTTTAGCGGCTTCACAGATACGCAGTATTTT. Residues: CASSFSGFTDTQYF.

The chain joins TRBV2 to TRBJ2-1; 8 positions match TRBD2. From germline, CDR1 is SNHLY and CDR2 FYNNEI. Losses at the gene ends were 6 bases for V and 7 bases for J; bases not matched to a gene: 11. The CDR3 extends over 15 amino acids. CDR3 bases: TGTGCCAGCAGGGATAGCGGGACGGTCGGGAATGAGCAGTTCTTC. Its protein product is CASRDSGTVGNEQFF.

The chain recombines TRBV7-8 with TRBJ2-3; perhaps TRBD1 as D (6 bases). The CDR3 spans 16 residues. The ends were cut back, 4 bases at V and 6 bases at J, with 20 bases in the middle. The germline V gene encodes CDR1 SGHVS and CDR2 FQNEAQ. The CDR3 nucleotides are TGTGCCAGCAGCTCACACAGGGTCGGAATGGCGGATACGCAGTATTTT. It yields the protein CASSSHRVGMADTQYF.

V and J are TRBV4-2 and TRBJ2-2; maybe TRBD2 (5 bases). Per germline, CDR1 LGHNA and CDR2 YNFKEQ. The CDR3 is made up of 14 amino acids. V lost 3 bases, J lost 4 bases, and 9 bases lay in between. CDR3 region: CASSQTRVTGELFF. The CDR3 DNA follows: TGTGCCAGCAGCCAGACGAGGGTCACCGGGGAGCTGTTTTTT.

J is TRBJ2-7 and V is TRBV18, with TRBD2 matching 8 bases. The CDR3 loop spans 15 amino acids. From germline, CDR1 is KGHSH and CDR2 LQKENI. The J segment lost 4 bases and the V segment lost 3 bases, leaving 8 bases of the junction unmatched. CDR3 loop: CASSPTGTRGYEQYF. As DNA, the CDR3 is TGTGCCAGCTCACCGACCGGGACTAGAGGATACGAGCAGTACTTC.

The V gene is TRBV19, the J gene TRBJ2-2; D is uncertain. The CDR3 totals 14 residues. Germline CDR1 LNHDA, CDR2 SQIVND (reference sequence). Trimming left V 3 bases short and J 8 bases short, with 13 bases between. The chain's CDR3 is CASSILPKRGELFF. For the CDR3, the DNA is TGTGCCAGTAGTATCCTTCCGAAGAGAGGGGAGCTGTTTTTT.

Of note for this clone: A much more abundant neighbour one base away suggests this may be a read error. This rearrangement joins TRBV2 to TRBJ2-7, with 10 bases aligning to TRBD1. Per the germline V gene, CDR1 is SNHLY and CDR2 is FYNNEI. The V and J ends lost 10 bases and 3 bases, in that order; junction bases with no gene match: 3. The CDR3 is 12 amino acids. CDR3 residues: CAIRTGGYEQYF. The DNA for the CDR3 is TGTGCCATCCGGACAGGGGGCTACGAGCAGTACTTC.

The chain carries TRBV2 and TRBJ2-6, with 7 bases lining up with TRBD1. This CDR3 contains 17 residues. Looked up from germline, CDR1 is SNHLY and CDR2 is FYNNEI. V lost 5 bases and J lost 0; bases outside the gene matches: 7. Here the CDR3 reads CASSLPRDSSGANVLTF. CDR3 coding DNA: TGTGCCAGCAGTCTACCGAGGGACAGCTCTGGGGCCAACGTCCTGACTTTC.